This T cell receptor beta chain was recovered during a study of blood T cell repertoires in COVID-19. At the level of the study: Acute and convalescent COVID-19 specimens originated in the United States, Italy and Spain.

Profiled with immunoSEQ multiplex PCR; TCRdb holds only in-frame clones, not every one. Here the sample spans almost 400,000 clones, over 75% being singletons. Participant-given clinical history determined each cohort assignment. This CDR3 has 14 amino acids. The germline V gene encodes CDR1 SGHAT and CDR2 FQNNGV. The V end was cut by 2 bases, the J end by 0 bases, with 7 bases between. The chain recombines TRBV11-2 with TRBJ1-2; D remains unclear. What was sequenced was PBMCs or T cells enriched from blood (not recorded which). The clonotype comes from a woman younger than 45 with acute COVID-19. CDR3 DNA: TGTGCCAGCAGCTTAACTAACGCTAACTATGGCTACACCTTC. Encoded protein: CASSLTNANYGYTF.